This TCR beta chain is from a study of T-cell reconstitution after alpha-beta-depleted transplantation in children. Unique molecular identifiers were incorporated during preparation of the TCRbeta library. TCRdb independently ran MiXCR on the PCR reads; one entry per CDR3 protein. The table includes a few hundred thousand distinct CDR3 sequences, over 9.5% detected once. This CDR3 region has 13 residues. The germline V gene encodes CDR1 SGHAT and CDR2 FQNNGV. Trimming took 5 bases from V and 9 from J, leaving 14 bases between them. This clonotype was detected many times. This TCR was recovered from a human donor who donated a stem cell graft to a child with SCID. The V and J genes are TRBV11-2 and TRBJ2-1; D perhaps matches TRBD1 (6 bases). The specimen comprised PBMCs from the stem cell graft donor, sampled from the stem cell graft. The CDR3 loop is CASSLTLGGEQFF. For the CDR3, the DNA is TGTGCCAGCAGCCTAACACTAGGGGGTGAGCAGTTCTTC.